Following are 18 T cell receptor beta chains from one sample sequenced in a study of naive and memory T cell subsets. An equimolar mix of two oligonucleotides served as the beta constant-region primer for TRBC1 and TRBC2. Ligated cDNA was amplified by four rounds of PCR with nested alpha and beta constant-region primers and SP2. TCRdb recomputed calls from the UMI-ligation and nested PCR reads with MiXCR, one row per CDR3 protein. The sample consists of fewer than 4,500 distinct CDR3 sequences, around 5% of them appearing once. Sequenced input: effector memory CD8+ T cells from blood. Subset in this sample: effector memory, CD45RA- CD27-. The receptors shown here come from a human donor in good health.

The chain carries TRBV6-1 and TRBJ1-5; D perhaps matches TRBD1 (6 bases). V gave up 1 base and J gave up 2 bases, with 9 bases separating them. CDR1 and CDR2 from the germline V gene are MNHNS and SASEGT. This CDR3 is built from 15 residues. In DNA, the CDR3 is TGTGCCAGCAGTGAAGTTGGGGGCGGCAATCAGCCCCAGCATTTT. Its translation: CASSEVGGGNQPQHF.

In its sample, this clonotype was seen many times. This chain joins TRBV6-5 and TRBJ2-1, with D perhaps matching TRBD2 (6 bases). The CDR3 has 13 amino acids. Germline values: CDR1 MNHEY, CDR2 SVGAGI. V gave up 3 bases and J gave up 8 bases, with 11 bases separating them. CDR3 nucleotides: TGTGCCAGCAGTTATCTCGGGGGAGATGAGCAGTTCTTC. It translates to CASSYLGGDEQFF.

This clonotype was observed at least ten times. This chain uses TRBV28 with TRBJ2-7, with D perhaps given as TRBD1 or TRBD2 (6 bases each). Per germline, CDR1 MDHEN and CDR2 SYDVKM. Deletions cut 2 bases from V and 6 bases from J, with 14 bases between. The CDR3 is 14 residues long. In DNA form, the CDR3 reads TGTGCCAGCAGTTTACTCCAGGGGAGGATCGAGCAGTACTTC. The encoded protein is CASSLLQGRIEQYF.

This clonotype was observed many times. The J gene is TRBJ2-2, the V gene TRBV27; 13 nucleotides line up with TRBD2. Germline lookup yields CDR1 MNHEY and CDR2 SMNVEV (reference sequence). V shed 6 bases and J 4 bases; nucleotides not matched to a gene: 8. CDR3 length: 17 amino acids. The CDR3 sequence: CASSRTSGRSSTGELFF. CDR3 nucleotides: TGTGCCAGCAGCCGGACTAGCGGGAGATCCAGCACCGGGGAGCTGTTTTTT.

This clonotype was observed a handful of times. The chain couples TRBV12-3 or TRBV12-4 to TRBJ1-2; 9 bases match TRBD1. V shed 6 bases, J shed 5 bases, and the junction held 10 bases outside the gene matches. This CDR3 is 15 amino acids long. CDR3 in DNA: TGTGCCAGCAGCACTGGACAGGGGATAGGGTATGGCTACACCTTC. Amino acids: CASSTGQGIGYGYTF.

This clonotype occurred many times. The CDR3 protein is CASSPIRGANQPQHF. The CDR3 DNA is TGTGCCAGCAGTCCGATCAGGGGTGCAAATCAGCCCCAGCATTTT. The chain couples TRBV28 to TRBJ1-5; D perhaps matches TRBD1 (6 bases). V lost 5 bases and J lost 4, with 15 bases in between. CDR1 and CDR2 from the germline V gene are MDHEN and SYDVKM. The CDR3 is 15 residues long.

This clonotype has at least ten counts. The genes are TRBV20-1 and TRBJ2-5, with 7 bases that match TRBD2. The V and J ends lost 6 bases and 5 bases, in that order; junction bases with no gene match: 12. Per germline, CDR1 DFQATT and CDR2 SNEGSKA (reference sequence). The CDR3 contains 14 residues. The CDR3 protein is CSAKIGREIETQYF. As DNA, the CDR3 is TGCAGTGCCAAAATTGGGCGGGAGATTGAGACCCAGTACTTC.

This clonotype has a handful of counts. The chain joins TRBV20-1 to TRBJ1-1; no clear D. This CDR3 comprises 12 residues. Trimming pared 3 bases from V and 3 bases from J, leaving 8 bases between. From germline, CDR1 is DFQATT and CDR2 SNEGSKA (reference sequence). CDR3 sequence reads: CSASERDTEAFF. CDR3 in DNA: TGCAGTGCTAGTGAACGGGACACTGAAGCTTTCTTT.

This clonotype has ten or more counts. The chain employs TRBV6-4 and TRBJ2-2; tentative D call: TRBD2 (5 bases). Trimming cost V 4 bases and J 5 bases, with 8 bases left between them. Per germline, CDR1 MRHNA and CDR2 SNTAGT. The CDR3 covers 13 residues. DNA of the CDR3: TGTGCCAGCAGTGGGGAGACAACCGGGGAGCTGTTTTTT. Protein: CASSGETTGELFF.

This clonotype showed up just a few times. For the CDR3, the DNA is TGTGCCAGCAGTTTAGGGGTGAACACTGAAGCTTTCTTT. This encodes CASSLGVNTEAFF. The V and J genes are TRBV12-3 or TRBV12-4 and TRBJ1-1; no clear D gene. V lost 1 base, J lost 0 bases, and 3 bases lay in between. The CDR3 length is 13 residues.

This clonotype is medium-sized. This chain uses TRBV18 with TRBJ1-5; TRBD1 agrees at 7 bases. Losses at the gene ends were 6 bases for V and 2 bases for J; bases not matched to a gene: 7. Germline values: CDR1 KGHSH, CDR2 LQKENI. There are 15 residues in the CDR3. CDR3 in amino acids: CASSPWGTGNQPQHF. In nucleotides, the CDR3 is TGTGCCAGCTCCCCCTGGGGGACAGGCAATCAGCCCCAGCATTTT.

The CDR3 sequence: CSARAREGLSNEQFF. CDR3 nucleotide sequence: TGCAGTGCTAGAGCTCGGGAGGGCCTCAGCAATGAGCAGTTCTTC. V gene TRBV20-1 combines with J gene TRBJ2-1, with TRBD2 matching over 8 bases. This CDR3 contains 15 residues. Germline trimming cut 1 base from V and 6 bases from J; bases unmatched to any gene: 8. Germline V gene sequence: CDR1 DFQATT, CDR2 SNEGSKA (reference sequence).

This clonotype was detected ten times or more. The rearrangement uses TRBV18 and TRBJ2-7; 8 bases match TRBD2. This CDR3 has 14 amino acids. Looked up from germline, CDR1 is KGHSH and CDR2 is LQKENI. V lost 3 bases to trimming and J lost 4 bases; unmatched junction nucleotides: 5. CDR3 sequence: CASSPWSGSYEQYF. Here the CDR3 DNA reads TGTGCCAGCTCACCCTGGAGCGGGAGTTACGAGCAGTACTTC.

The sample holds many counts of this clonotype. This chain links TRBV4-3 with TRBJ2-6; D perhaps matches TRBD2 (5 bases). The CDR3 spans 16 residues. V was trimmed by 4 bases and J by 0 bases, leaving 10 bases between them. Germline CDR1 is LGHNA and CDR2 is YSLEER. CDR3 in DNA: TGCGCCAGCAGCCCCCCGGGAATCTCTGGGGCCAACGTCCTGACTTTC. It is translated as CASSPPGISGANVLTF.

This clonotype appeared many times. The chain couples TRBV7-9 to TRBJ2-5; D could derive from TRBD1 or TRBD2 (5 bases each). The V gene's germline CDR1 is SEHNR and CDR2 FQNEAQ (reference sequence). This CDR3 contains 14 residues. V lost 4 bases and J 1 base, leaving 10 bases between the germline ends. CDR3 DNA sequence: TGTGCCAGCAGCTCAGCAGGGAGCCAAGAGACCCAGTACTTC. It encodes CASSSAGSQETQYF.

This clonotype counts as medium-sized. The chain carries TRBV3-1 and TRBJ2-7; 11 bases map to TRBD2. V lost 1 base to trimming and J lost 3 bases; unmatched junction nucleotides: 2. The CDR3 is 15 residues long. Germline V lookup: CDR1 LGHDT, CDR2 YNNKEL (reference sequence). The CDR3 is CASSQGTSGLYEQYF. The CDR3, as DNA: TGTGCCAGCAGCCAAGGGACTAGCGGGCTCTACGAGCAGTACTTC.

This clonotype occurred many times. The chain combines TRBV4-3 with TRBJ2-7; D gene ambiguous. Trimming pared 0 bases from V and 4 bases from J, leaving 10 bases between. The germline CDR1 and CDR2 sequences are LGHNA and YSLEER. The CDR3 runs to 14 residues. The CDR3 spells CASSQDPGLYEQYF. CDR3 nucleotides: TGCGCCAGCAGCCAAGATCCCGGTTTGTACGAGCAGTACTTC.

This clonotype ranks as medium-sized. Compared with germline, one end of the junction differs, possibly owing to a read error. As DNA, the CDR3 is TGTGCTAGCAGCCCATCCGATAGCGGGAGAGACGAGCAGTACTTC. Its translation is CASSPSDSGRDEQYF. The V and J genes are TRBV7-7 and TRBJ2-7; 9 bases map to TRBD2. The CDR3 extends over 15 amino acids. CDR1 SSHAT and CDR2 FNYEAQ come from the germline V gene (reference sequence).